This T cell receptor beta chain was captured by sequencing in a study of vaccination and CD4 T cells after COVID-19. Study details: Sampling that followed vaccination took place a median around 70 days after dose two, within a range of 14 to 241. Cells received overlapping spike peptides from SARS-CoV-2, HCoV-NL63, HCoV-OC43 and HCoV-229E as stimulation.

Noted treatment: roughly nine-day PBMC culture with coronavirus spike peptide pools or control peptides (ViraFEST assay). After culture for roughly 10 days, isolation of CD4+ T cells was performed by negative selection. About this clonotype itself: Its cognate antigen is unknown.

Cultured CD4+ T cells had their DNA profiled by the Oncomine TCR Beta short-read assay. TCRdb re-analysed the PCR reads in MiXCR, keeping a single row per CDR3 protein. The table includes approximately 10,000 distinct CDR3 sequences, 55% to 65% detected once. Sequencing used CD4+ T cells from blood, cultured in vitro. The clonotype was recovered from a human donor who had recovered from COVID-19.

The CDR3 nucleotides are TGCAGTGCACCCCCGGGACATTTACAAGAGACCCAGTACTTC. This sequence encodes CSAPPGHLQETQYF. The chain links TRBV20-1 to TRBJ2-5; TRBD1 is a possible D gene (6 bases). The CDR3 runs to 14 residues. Per germline, CDR1 DFQATT and CDR2 SNEGSKA (reference sequence). The V end lost 6 bases, the J end lost 2 bases, and 16 bases lay between the germline ends.